Following are 3 T cell receptor beta chains from one sample sequenced in a study of blood T cell repertoires in COVID-19. TCRdb's copy holds only in-frame clones and misses some; the assay was immunoSEQ multiplex PCR. The sample lists roughly 97,000 clones; approximately 87% were seen once. Sequenced input: peripheral blood. The receptors were sampled from a man aged 45-65 years with acute or convalescent COVID-19.

The V and J genes are TRBV10-3 and TRBJ2-2, with TRBD2 identical over 14 bases. This CDR3 comprises 17 residues. Germline assignment: CDR1 ENHRY and CDR2 SYGVKD. V lost 9 bases, J lost 5 bases, and 11 bases stayed unmatched. The CDR3 DNA is TGTGCCATTGCTGGGACTAGCGGGAGCCCGAGAACCGGGGAGCTGTTTTTT. It codes for CAIAGTSGSPRTGELFF.

The chain is built from TRBV5-1 and TRBJ1-1; D gene unclear. V was pared by 0 bases and J by 1 base, with 10 bases between. CDR3 length: 15 amino acids. Germline lookup yields CDR1 SGHRS and CDR2 YFSETQ. The CDR3 coding sequence is TGCGCCAGCAGCTTGGGCTCGGCAGGGAACACTGAAGCTTTCTTT. Its protein product is CASSLGSAGNTEAFF.

This rearrangement joins TRBV11-3 to TRBJ2-1; TRBD2 might be the D (7 bases). V lost 3 bases, J lost 0 bases, and 15 bases lay in between. The CDR3 is 17 amino acids. Germline V gene sequence: CDR1 SGHNT, CDR2 YENEEA. CDR3 protein: CASSLGGARSSYNEQFF. Here the CDR3 DNA reads TGTGCCAGCAGCTTGGGGGGGGCACGATCCTCCTACAATGAGCAGTTCTTC.